This section outlines one TCR beta chain sequence together with its context. This clonotype has ten or more counts. Its antigen remains unidentified. Per-nucleotide qualities are absent, and no much larger clonotype sits a single base away. The treatment or condition label, read with the paper, signifies: allogeneic hematopoietic cell transplantation with graft depleted of TCRalphabeta T cells and CD19 B cells. TCRalphabeta/CD19-depleted allogeneic hematopoietic cell grafts were given to the transplant recipients, all of whom were children. The CDR3 covers 15 residues, taking in both the cysteine and the phenylalanine. CDR3 DNA only is kept here, 45 bases in frame from base 1. CDR1 and CDR2, looked up from the germline V gene, are SGHAT and FQNNGV. V is shortened by 4 bases, J by 2 bases, and the region joining them spans 13 bases. The data stem from a study of T-cell reconstitution after alpha-beta-depleted transplantation in children (dated by TCRdb to 2016 to 2017). Study-level background: Using TCR repertoire profiling, the study quantitatively followed how T-cell immune reconstitution unfolded in children after TCRalphabeta/CD19-depleted allogeneic hematopoietic cell transplantation. The investigation overall reported the following: The apparently early alphabetaT-cell count recovery about two months after transplant was reportedly dependent on only several hundred rapidly expanded clones derived from non-depleted graft cells. In some patients, the high TCRbeta diversity seen at day 60 was put down to recipient T cells and intrathymic progenitors that had survived conditioning. Over subsequent months, a decline in hyperexpanded clone frequencies was noted, and after one year, T-cell counts and TCRbeta diversity were mostly ascribed to newly produced T cells.

Libraries were constructed by PCR. The sequencing machine was an Illumina HiSeq 2500. TCR libraries were prepared with molecular barcoding, using unique molecular identifiers to normalize TCRbeta repertoire quantification. Using fastp at Q25 and MiXCR, TCRdb reprocessed the public reads and kept productive beta chains. Each record represents a unique CDR3 protein, reported with the most common genes and DNA among its rows. The sample table records about 580,000 distinct CDR3 sequences; more than 20% of these occur just once. The top ten constitute 13% to 15% of the sample. Sequenced here: PBMCs, mostly from graft donor cells, sampled 360 days after TCRalphabeta/CD19-depleted stem cell transplant. This chain joins TRBV11-2 to TRBJ2-3; TRBD2 is a weak D gene call, 6 bases matching. This clonotype was sampled from a boy younger than two who had a stem cell transplant for acute myeloid leukemia, so the T cells may come from the graft donor. The CDR3 is CASSSKEGYTDTQYF. The DNA sequence reads TGTGCCAGCAGCTCCAAGGAGGGGTACACAGATACGCAGTATTTT. Where the CDR3 stops, the reference TRBV11-2 and TRBJ2-3 genes take over; the full variable domain is EAGVAQSPRYKIIEKRQSVAFWCNPISGHATLYWYQQILGQGPKLLIQFQNNGVVDDSQLPKDRFSAERLKGVDSTLKIQPAKLEDSAVYLCASSSKEGYTDTQYFGPGTRLTVL.